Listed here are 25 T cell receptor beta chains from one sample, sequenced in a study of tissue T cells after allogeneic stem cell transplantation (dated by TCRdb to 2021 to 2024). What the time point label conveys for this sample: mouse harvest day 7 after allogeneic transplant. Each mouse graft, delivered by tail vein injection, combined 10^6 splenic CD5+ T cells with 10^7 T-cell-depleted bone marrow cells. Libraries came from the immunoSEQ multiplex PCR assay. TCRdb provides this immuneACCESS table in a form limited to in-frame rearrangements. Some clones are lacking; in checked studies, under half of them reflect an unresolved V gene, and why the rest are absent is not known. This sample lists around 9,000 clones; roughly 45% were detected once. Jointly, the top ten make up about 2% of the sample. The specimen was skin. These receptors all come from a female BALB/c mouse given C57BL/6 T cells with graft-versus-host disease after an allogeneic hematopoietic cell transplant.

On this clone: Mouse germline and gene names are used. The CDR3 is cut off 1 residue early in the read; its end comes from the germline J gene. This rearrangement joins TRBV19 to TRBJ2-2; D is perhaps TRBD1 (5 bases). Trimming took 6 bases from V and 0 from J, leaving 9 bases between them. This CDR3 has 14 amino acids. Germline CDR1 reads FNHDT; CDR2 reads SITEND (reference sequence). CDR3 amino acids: CASTQGANTGQLYF. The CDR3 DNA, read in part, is TGTGCCAGCACGCAGGGAGCAAACACCGGGCAGCTCTAC.

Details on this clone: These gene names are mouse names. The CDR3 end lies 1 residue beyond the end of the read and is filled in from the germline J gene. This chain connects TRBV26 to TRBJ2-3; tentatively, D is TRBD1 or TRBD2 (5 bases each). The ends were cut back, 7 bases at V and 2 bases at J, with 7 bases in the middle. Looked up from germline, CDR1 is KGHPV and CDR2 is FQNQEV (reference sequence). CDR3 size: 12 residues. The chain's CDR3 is CASKGTAETLYF. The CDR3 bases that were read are TGTGCCAGCAAAGGGACTGCAGAAACGCTGTAT.

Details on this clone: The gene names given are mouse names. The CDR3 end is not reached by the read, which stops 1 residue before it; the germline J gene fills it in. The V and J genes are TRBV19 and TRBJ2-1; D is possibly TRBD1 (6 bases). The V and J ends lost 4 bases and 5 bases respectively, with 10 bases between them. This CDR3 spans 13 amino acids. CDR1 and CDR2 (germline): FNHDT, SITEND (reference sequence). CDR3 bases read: TGTGCCAGCAGTGCTAACAGGGATGCTGAGCAGTTC. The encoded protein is CASSANRDAEQF. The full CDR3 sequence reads CASSANRDAEQFF.

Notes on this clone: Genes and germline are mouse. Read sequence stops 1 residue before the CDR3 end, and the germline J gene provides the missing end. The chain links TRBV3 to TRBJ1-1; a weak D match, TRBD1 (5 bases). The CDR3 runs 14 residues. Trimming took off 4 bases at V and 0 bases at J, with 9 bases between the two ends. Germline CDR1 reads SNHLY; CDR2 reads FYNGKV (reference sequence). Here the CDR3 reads CASSSRQPNTEVFF. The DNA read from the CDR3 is TGTGCCAGCAGCTCGCGACAGCCAAACACAGAAGTCTTC.

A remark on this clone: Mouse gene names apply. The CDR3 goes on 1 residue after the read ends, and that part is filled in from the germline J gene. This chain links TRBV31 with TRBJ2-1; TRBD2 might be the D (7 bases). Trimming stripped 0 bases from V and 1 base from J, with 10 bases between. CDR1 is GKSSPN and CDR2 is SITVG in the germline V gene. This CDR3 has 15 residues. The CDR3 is CAWSLGGGNYAEQFF. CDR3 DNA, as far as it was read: TGTGCCTGGAGTCTAGGGGGGGGGAACTATGCTGAGCAGTTC.

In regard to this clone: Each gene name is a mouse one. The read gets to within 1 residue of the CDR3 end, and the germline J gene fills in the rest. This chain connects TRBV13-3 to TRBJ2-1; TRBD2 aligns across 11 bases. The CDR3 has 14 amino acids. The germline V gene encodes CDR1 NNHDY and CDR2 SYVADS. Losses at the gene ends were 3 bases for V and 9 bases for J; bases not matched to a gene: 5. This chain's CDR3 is CASSVGTGGGEQFF. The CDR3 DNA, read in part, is TGTGCCAGCAGTGTTGGGACTGGGGGAGGTGAGCAGTTC.

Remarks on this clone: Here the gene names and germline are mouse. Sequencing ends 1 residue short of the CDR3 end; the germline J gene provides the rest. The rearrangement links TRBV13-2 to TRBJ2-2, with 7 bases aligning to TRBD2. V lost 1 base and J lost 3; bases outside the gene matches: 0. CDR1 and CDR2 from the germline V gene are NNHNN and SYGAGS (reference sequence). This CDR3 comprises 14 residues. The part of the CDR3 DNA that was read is TGTGCCAGCGGTGATTGGGGGGACACCGGGCAGCTCTAC. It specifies CASGDWGDTGQLY. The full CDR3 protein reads CASGDWGDTGQLYF.

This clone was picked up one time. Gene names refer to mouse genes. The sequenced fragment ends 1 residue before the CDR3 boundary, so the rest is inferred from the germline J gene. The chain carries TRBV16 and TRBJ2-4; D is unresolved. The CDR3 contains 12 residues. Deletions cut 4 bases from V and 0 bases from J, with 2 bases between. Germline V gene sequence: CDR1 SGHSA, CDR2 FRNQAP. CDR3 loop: CASSYSQNTLYF. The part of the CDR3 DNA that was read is TGTGCAAGCAGCTACAGTCAAAACACCTTGTAC.

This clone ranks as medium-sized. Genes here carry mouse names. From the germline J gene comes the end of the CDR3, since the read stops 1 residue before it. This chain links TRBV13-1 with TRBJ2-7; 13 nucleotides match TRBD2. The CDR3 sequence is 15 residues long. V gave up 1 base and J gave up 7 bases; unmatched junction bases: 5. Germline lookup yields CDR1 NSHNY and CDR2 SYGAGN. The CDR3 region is CASSDPGLGGQEQYF. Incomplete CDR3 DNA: TGTGCCAGCAGTGATCCCGGACTGGGGGGGCAGGAACAGTAC.

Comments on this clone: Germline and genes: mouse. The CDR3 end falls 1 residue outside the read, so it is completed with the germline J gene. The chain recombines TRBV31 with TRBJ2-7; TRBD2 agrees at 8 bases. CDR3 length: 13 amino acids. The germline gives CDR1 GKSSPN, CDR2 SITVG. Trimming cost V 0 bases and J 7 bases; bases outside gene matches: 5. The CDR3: CAWSLGGAREQYF. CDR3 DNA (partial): TGTGCCTGGAGTCTGGGGGGGGCGCGAGAACAGTAC. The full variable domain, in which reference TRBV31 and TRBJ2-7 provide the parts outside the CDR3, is AQTIHQWPVAEIKAVGSPLSLGCTIKGKSSPNLYWYWQATGGTLQQLFYSITVGQVESVVQLNLSASRPKDDQFILSTEKLLLSHSGFYLCAWSLGGAREQYFGPGTRLTVL.

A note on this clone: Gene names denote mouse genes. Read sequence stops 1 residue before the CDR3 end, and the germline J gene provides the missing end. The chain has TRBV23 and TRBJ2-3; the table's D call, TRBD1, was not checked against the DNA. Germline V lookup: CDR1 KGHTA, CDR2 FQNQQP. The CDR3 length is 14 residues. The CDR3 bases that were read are TGCTCCAGCAGTCAAAGGTCAGGGCCAGAAACGCTGTAT. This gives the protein CSSSQRSGPETLY. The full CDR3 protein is CSSSQRSGPETLYF.

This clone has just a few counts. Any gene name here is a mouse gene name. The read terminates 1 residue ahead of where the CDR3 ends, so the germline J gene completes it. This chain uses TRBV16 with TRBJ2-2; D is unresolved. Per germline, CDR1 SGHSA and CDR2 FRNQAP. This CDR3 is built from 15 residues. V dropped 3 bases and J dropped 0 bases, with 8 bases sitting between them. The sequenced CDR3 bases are TGTGCAAGCAGCTTGGAGGGTCCAAACACCGGGCAGCTCTAC. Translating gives CASSLEGPNTGQLY. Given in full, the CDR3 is CASSLEGPNTGQLYF.

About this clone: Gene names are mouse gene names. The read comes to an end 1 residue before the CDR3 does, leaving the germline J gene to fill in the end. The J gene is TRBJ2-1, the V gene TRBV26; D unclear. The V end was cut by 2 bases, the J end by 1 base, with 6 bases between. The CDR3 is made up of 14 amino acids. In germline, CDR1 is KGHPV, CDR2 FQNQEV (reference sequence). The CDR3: CASSLGRNYAEQFF. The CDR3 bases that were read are TGTGCCAGCAGTCTGGGACGGAACTATGCTGAGCAGTTC.

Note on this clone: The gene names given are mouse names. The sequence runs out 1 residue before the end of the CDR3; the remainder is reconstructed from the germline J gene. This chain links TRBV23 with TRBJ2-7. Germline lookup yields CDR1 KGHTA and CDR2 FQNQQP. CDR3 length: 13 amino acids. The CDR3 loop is CSSSQSDGYEQYF. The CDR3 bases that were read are TGCTCCAGCAGTCAATCAGACGGGTATGAACAGTAC.

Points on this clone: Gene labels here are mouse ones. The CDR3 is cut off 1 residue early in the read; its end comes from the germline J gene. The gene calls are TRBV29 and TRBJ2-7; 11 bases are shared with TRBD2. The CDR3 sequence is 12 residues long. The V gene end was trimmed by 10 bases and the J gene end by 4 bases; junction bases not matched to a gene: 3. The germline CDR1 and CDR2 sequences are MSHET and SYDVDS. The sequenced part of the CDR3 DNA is TGTGCTACCCGGGACTGGGGGTATGAACAGTAC. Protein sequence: CATRDWGYEQY. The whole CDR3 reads CATRDWGYEQYF.

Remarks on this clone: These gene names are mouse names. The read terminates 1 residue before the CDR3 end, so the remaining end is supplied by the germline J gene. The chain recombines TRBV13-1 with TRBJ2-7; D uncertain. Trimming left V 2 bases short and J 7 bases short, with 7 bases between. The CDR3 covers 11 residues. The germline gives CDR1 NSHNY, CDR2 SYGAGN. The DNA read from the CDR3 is TGTGCCAGCAGTGAGGCGCGGGAACAGTAC. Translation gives CASSEAREQY. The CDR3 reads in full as CASSEAREQYF.

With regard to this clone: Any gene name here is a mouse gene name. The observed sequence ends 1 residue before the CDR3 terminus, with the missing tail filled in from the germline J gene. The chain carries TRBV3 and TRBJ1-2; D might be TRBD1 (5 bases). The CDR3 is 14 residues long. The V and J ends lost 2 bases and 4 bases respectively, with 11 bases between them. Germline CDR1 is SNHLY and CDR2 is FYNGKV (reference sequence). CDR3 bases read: TGTGCCAGCAGCTTAAAAGGAGGGGCCTCCGACTACACC. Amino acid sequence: CASSLKGGASDYT. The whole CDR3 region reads CASSLKGGASDYTF.

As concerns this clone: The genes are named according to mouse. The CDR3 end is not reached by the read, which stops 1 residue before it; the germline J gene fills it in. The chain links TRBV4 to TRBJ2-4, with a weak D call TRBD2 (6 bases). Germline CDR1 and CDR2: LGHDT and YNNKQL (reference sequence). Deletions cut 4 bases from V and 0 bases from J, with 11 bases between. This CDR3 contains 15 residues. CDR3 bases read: TGTGCCAGCAGCTCGGGGGGACCTAGTCAAAACACCTTGTAC. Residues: CASSSGGPSQNTLY. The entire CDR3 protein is CASSSGGPSQNTLYF.

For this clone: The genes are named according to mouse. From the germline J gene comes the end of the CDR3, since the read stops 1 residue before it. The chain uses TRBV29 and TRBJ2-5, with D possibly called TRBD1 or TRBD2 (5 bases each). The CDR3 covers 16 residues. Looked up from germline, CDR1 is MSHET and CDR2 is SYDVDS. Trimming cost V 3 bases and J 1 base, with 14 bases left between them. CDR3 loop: CASSLIWGADQDTQYF. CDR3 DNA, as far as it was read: TGTGCTAGCAGTTTGATATGGGGCGCAGACCAAGACACCCAGTAC.

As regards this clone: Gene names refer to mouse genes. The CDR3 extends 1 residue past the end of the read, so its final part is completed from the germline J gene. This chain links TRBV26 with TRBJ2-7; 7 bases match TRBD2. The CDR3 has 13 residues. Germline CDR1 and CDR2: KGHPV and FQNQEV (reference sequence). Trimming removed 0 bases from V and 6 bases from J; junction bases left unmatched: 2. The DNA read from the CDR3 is TGTGCCAGCAGTCTGTCGGCTGGGGGTGAACAGTAC. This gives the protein CASSLSAGGEQY. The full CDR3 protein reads CASSLSAGGEQYF.

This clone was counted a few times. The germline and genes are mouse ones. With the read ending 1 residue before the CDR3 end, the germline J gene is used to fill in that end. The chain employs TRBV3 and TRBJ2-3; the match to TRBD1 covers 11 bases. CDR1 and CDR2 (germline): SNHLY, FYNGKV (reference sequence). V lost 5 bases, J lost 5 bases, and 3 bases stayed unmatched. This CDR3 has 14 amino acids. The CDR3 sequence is CASSRDRGVETLYF. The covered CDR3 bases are TGTGCCAGCAGCCGGGACAGGGGGGTAGAAACGCTGTAT.

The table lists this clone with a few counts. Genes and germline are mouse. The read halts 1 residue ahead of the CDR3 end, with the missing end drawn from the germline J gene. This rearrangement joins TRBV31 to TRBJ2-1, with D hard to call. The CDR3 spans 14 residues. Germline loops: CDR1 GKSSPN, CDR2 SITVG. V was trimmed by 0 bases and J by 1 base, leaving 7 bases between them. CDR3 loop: CAWSLTGNYAEQFF. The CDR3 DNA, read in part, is TGTGCCTGGAGTCTAACCGGGAACTATGCTGAGCAGTTC.

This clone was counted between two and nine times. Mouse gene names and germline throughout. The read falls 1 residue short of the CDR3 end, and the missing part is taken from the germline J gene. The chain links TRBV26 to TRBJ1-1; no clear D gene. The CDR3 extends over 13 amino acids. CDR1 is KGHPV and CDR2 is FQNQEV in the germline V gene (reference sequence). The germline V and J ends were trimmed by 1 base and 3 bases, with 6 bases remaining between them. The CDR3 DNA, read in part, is TGTGCCAGCAGTCTGTATCAATACACAGAAGTCTTC. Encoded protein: CASSLYQYTEVF. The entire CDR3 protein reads CASSLYQYTEVFF. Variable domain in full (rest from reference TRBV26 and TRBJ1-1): NSKVIQTPRYLVKGQGQKAKMRCIPEKGHPVVFWYQQNKNNEFKFLINFQNQEVLQQIDMTEKRFSAECPSNSPCSLEIQSSEAGDSALYLCASSLYQYTEVFFGKGTRLTVV.

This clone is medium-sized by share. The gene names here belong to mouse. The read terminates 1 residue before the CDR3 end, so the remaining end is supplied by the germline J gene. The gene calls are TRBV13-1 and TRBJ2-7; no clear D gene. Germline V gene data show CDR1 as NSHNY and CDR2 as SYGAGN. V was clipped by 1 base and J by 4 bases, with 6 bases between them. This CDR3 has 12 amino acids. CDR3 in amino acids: CASSDTQYEQYF. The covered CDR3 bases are TGTGCCAGCAGTGATACACAATATGAACAGTAC.

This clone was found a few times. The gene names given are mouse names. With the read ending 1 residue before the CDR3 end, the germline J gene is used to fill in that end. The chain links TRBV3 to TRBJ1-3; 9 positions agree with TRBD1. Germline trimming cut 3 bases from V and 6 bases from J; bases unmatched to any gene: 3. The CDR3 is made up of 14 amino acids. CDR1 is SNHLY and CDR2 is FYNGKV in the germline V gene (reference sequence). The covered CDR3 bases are TGTGCCAGCAGCTTGACAGGGGGAAAAAATACGCTCTAT. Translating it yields CASSLTGGKNTLY. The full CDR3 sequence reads CASSLTGGKNTLYF.